This T cell receptor (beta chain) was identified during a study of control samples from healthy donors and cancer patients. Germline V gene lookup returns CDR1 MNHEY and CDR2 SVGEGT. The V gene end was trimmed by 6 bases and the J gene end by 2 bases; junction bases not matched to a gene: 3. The CDR3 sequence is 14 residues long. Profiling relied on immunoSEQ multiplex PCR, and the TCRdb table lists in-frame clones only, not all of them. The sample comprises 90,000 to 110,000 clones, just over 90% of which are singletons, and 3.5% to 4.5% rests with the top ten. This sequence originates from a human donor in good health. The donor label of this sample is uncertain. The sample consisted of blood. V is TRBV6-2 or TRBV6-3 and J is TRBJ2-7, with TRBD2 matching 11 bases. CDR3 bases: TGTGCCAGCAGCCCTAGCGGGGGGACCTACGAGCAGTACTTC. Encoded protein: CASSPSGGTYEQYF.